The source of this T cell receptor beta chain is a study of OX40 agonist ivuxolimab in advanced cancers. Overall study: Prior therapy, whether anti-PD-1, anti-PD-L1 or anti-CTLA-4, was allowed, and 40% had some.

Researchers took blood at baseline, on cycle 4 day 1, and on cycle 7 day 1. Libraries were prepared by immunoSEQ multiplex PCR; TCRdb keeps only in-frame clonotypes and omits some of them. Among 66,000 or so clones listed, around 85% were seen once. A remark on this clone: Its target is not known.

Findings and limits, study-wide: Clonal expansion among partial responders at 0.1-3.0 mg/kg ranked near the lowest. Several nonresponders also turned out to have low normalized T-cell clonal expansion.

The CDR3 consists of 15 residues. The V gene end was trimmed by 5 bases and the J gene end by 2 bases; junction bases not matched to a gene: 3. CDR1 is SEHNR and CDR2 is FQNEAQ in the germline V gene (reference sequence). The chain couples TRBV7-9 to TRBJ1-4; 9 bases are a match to TRBD1. The receptor was isolated from an adult with an advanced solid tumor such as melanoma, head and neck, liver or kidney cancer. The starting material was CD4+ or CD8+ T cells sorted from blood, obtained in a trial of the OX40 agonist ivuxolimab. In DNA form, the CDR3 reads TGTGCCAGCAGCGACAGGGGGTTGACTAATGAAAAACTGTTTTTT. Protein product: CASSDRGLTNEKLFF.